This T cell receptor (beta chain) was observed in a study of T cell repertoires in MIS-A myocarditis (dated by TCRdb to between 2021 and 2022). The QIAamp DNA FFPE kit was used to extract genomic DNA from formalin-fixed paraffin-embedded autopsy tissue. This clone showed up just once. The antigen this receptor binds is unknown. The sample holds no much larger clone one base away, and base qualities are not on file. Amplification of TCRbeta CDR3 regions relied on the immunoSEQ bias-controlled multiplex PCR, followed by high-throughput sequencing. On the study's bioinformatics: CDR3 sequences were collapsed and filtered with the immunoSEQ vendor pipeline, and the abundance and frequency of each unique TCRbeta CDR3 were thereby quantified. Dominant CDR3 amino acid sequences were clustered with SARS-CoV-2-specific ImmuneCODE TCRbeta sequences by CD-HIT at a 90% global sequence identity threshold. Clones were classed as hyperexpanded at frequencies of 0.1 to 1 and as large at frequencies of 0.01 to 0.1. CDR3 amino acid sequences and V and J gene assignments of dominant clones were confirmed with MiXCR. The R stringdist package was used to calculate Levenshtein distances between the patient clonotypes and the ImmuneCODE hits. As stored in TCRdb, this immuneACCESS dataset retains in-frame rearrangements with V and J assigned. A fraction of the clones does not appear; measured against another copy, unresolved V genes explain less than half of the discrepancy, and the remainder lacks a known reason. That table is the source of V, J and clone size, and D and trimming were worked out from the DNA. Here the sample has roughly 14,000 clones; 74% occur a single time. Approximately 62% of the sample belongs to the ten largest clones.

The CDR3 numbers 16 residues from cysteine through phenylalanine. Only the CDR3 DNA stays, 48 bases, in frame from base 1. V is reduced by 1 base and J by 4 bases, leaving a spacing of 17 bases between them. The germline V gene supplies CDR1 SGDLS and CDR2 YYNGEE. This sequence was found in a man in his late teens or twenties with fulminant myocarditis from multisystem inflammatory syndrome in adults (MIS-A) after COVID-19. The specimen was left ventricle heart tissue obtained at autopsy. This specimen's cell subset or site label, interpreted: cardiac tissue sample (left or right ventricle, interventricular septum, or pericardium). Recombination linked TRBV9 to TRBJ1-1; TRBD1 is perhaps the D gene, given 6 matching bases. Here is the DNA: TGTGCCAGCAGCGTAAGCGGGAAGGGGGTCGGCACTGAAGCTTTCTTT. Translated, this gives CASSVSGKGVGTEAFF. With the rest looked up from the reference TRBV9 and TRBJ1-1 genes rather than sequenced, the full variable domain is DSGVTQTPKHLITATGQRVTLRCSPRSGDLSVYWYQQSLDQGLQFLIQYYNGEERAKGNILERFSAQQFPDLHSELNLSSLELGDSALYFCASSVSGKGVGTEAFFGQGTRLTVV.